The next 18 T cell receptor beta chains were all read from a single sample in a study of T cell changes during pregnancy in multiple sclerosis. Libraries were prepared by immunoSEQ multiplex PCR; TCRdb keeps only in-frame clonotypes and omits some of them. Of more than 65,000 clones listed, 90% are singletons. The material was peripheral blood, obtained after pregnancy. These TCRs come from a female donor in good health, enrolled as a control in a pregnancy study.

This chain uses TRBV5-6 with TRBJ1-1, with 9 nucleotides matching TRBD1. The germline gives CDR1 SGHDT, CDR2 YYEEEE. The CDR3 runs to 15 residues. V was pared by 3 bases and J by 7 bases, with 10 bases of the junction left unmatched. The CDR3 DNA reads as TGTGCCAGCAGCTGGTCCCGGGACAGGGAGGATGAAGCTTTCTTT. It yields the protein CASSWSRDREDEAFF.

The chain combines TRBV5-1 with TRBJ1-1; D is unresolved. Germline V CDR1 and CDR2: SGHRS, YFSETQ. This CDR3 contains 12 residues. Trimming shortened V by 7 bases and J by 2 bases, and 9 bases separated the two germline ends. In DNA form, the CDR3 reads TGCGCCAGCGGAGGGATCAACACTGAAGCTTTCTTT. Translated: CASGGINTEAFF.

V gene TRBV28 combines with J gene TRBJ2-6, with TRBD1 matching 9 bases. Germline lookup yields CDR1 MDHEN and CDR2 SYDVKM. The V and J ends lost 6 bases and 1 base, in that order; junction bases with no gene match: 10. This CDR3 spans 18 amino acids. CDR3 amino acids: CASSSGTGIGSGANVLTF. The CDR3 DNA follows: TGTGCCAGCAGCTCCGGGACAGGGATTGGGTCTGGGGCCAACGTCCTGACTTTC.

This chain's CDR3 is CSAALGDTQYF. For the CDR3, the DNA is TGCAGTGCCGCCCTAGGAGATACGCAGTATTTT. V is TRBV20-1 and J is TRBJ2-3; D gene unclear. Germline CDR1 DFQATT, CDR2 SNEGSKA (reference sequence). The CDR3 spans 11 residues. Trimming removed 6 bases at V and 5 bases at J, with 9 bases between.

This clone came up once. The chain combines TRBV29-1 with TRBJ1-4, with TRBD1 matching over 7 bases. CDR1 is SQVTM and CDR2 is ANQGSEA in the germline V gene. The CDR3 sequence is 15 residues long. With V trimmed by 4 bases and J by 3 bases, 8 bases remained unmatched. The CDR3 here is CSVGGTVSSNEKLFF. Written as DNA, the CDR3 is TGCAGCGTTGGCGGGACAGTAAGTTCTAATGAAAAACTGTTTTTT.

This sequence joins TRBV7-2 and TRBJ2-2; a weak D match, TRBD2 (5 bases). Germline V gives CDR1 SGHTA, CDR2 FQGNSA. CDR3 size: 12 residues. With 4 bases removed from V and 9 bases from J, the gap between germline ends came to 9 bases. The DNA of the CDR3 is TGTGCCAGCAGCTCGGCCGGGAGGGAGCTGTTTTTT. Residues: CASSSAGRELFF.

The chain recombines TRBV18 with TRBJ2-1; 9 bases map to TRBD2. The CDR3 is made up of 19 amino acids. Germline V gene lookup returns CDR1 KGHSH and CDR2 LQKENI. J was trimmed by 6 bases and V by 2 bases; bases with no gene match: 17. Here the CDR3 reads CASSPIDKEIAGEGNEQFF. DNA for the CDR3: TGTGCCAGCTCACCAATTGATAAAGAAATAGCGGGAGAGGGCAATGAGCAGTTCTTC.

In its sample, this clone was seen many times. Mismatch with germline at one junction end may stem from a read error. The J gene is TRBJ2-3, the V gene TRBV6-5; 8 nucleotides agree with TRBD1. Per germline, CDR1 MNHEY and CDR2 SVGAGI. There are 12 residues in the CDR3. In nucleotides, the CDR3 is TGTGCCAGCAGTTCAGGTCAGGGGGCAGCCTTTTTT. Protein sequence: CASSSGQGAAFF.

The chain recombines TRBV4-3 with TRBJ2-2; tentatively, D is TRBD2 (7 bases). CDR1 is LGHNA and CDR2 is YSLEER in the germline V gene. This CDR3 region has 17 residues. The V gene lost 4 bases and the J gene lost 5 bases, with 20 bases spanning the gap. The CDR3 coding sequence is TGCGCCAGCAGCCCAGCGGGGTCGACAGGAGGGACCGGGGAGCTGTTTTTT. It translates to CASSPAGSTGGTGELFF.

The chain has TRBV12-5 and TRBJ1-5; 10 nucleotides match TRBD1. The CDR3 sequence is 19 residues long. Germline CDR1 reads LGHNT; CDR2 reads FRNRAP. V was clipped by 0 bases and J by 1 base; unmatched bases: 9. The CDR3 bases are TGTGCTAGTGGTTTGGTACGCCCGGGACAGGGGTACAGCAATCAGCCCCAGCATTTT. As protein: CASGLVRPGQGYSNQPQHF.

The rearrangement uses TRBV9 and TRBJ2-7, with TRBD1 matching 9 bases. The CDR3 runs to 14 residues. Germline-derived CDR1 and CDR2 are SGDLS and YYNGEE. V shed 4 bases and J 6 bases; nucleotides not matched to a gene: 8. The CDR3 region is CASSLGQGQTEQYF. The CDR3 DNA reads as TGTGCCAGCAGCCTGGGACAGGGTCAAACCGAGCAGTACTTC.

This clone was observed a single time. The rearrangement links TRBV11-3 to TRBJ1-1; 7 bases fit TRBD1. Per germline, CDR1 SGHNT and CDR2 YENEEA. V gave up 2 bases and J gave up 5 bases; unmatched junction bases: 5. The CDR3 extends over 14 amino acids. The DNA for the CDR3 is TGTGCCAGCAGCTTAAGGGGGCTGGATACTGAAGCTTTCTTT. This gives the protein CASSLRGLDTEAFF.

The chain links TRBV29-1 to TRBJ1-2, with 8 bases that match TRBD1. In germline, CDR1 is SQVTM, CDR2 ANQGSEA. The V gene end was trimmed by 6 bases and the J gene end by 7 bases; junction bases not matched to a gene: 13. CDR3 length: 14 residues. The CDR3 region has the DNA TGCAGCGTACCCCAAACCGGGACAGGAGGTGGCTACACCTTC. This translates into CSVPQTGTGGGYTF.

The V and J genes are TRBV30 and TRBJ1-3, with D uncertain. The germline V gene has CDR1 GTSNPN and CDR2 SVGIG (reference sequence). The CDR3 spans 12 residues. The ends were cut back, 4 bases at V and 4 bases at J, with 8 bases in the middle. CDR3 sequence reads: CAWISGGNTIYF. The CDR3 DNA follows: TGTGCCTGGATTTCTGGCGGAAACACCATATATTTT. Full variable domain (outside the CDR3, taken from reference TRBV30 and TRBJ1-3): SQTIHQWPATLVQPVGSPLSLECTVEGTSNPNLYWYRQAAGRGLQLLFYSVGIGQISSEVPQNLSASRPQDRQFILSSKKLLLSDSGFYLCAWISGGNTIYFGEGSWLTVV.

The count of this clone is one. This chain links TRBV7-2 with TRBJ1-1; the D gene is possibly TRBD1 (6 bases). V lost 1 base and J 6 bases, leaving 15 bases between the germline ends. Germline CDR1 is SGHTA and CDR2 is FQGNSA. The CDR3 runs 15 residues. The CDR3 DNA reads TGTGCCAGCAGCTTAGTACAGGGTACAACCCCTGAAGCTTTCTTT. Protein sequence: CASSLVQGTTPEAFF.

This clone was counted a single time. CDR3 DNA: TGTGCCAGCAGCACGTATACAGGGTCTTACACCTTC. This sequence encodes CASSTYTGSYTF. The chain recombines TRBV7-8 with TRBJ1-2, with a tentative D call TRBD1 (6 bases). Looked up from germline, CDR1 is SGHVS and CDR2 is FQNEAQ. CDR3 length: 12 residues. Trimming took off 5 bases at V and 11 bases at J, with 15 bases between the two ends.

The chain joins TRBV9 to TRBJ2-7; maybe TRBD1 (6 bases). V dropped 4 bases and J dropped 4 bases, with 12 bases sitting between them. The CDR3 covers 13 residues. Germline V gene data show CDR1 as SGDLS and CDR2 as YYNGEE. CDR3 DNA sequence: TGTGCCAGCAGCTCACAGGGTTGGTACGAGCAGTACTTC. Translation gives CASSSQGWYEQYF.

J is TRBJ2-3 and V is TRBV4-3; 12 bases line up with TRBD2. After removal of 4 bases from V and 3 bases from J, the junction contained 5 bases not matched to a gene. The CDR3 is 16 residues long. Per the germline V gene, CDR1 is LGHNA and CDR2 is YSLEER. CDR3 region: CASSPSGGAGTDTQYF. The CDR3 nucleotides are TGCGCCAGCAGCCCTAGCGGGGGGGCCGGGACAGATACGCAGTATTTT.